The rows below give T cell receptor beta chains drawn from one sample of a study of beta chain features in type 1 diabetes. Some clones are missing from TCRdb's copy, which holds only in-frame ones; the method was immunoSEQ multiplex PCR. The sample yields some 240,000 clones, approximately 16% seen once. The sample consisted of naive CD4+ T cells from blood. The receptors come from a man in his thirties or forties with type 1 diabetes. CDR3s include the opening cysteine and the closing phenylalanine or tryptophan. Fields, in order: D gene, clone size, J gene, V gene, CDR3 DNA, CDR3 protein. The D gene is left open where the match is weak. Rows give clone size only sometimes, using once, few, many, or a class for an expanded clone.

. few TRBJ2-3 TRBV10-3 TGTGCCATCAGTATGGAACACGGCACAGATACGCAGTATTTT CAISMEHGTDTQYF
TRBD2 . TRBJ2-1 TRBV5-1 TGCGCCAGCAGTTGGGCCGGGACTAGCGGGAGCTATGAGCAGTTCTTC CASSWAGTSGSYEQFF
. few TRBJ1-1 TRBV29-1 TGCAGCGTTGAAAGGCGCATGAACACTGAAGCTTTCTTT CSVERRMNTEAFF
TRBD1 few TRBJ2-3 TRBV5-4 TGTGCCAGCAGCTCTCGGCAGGGGGCCACAGATACGCAGTATTTT CASSSRQGATDTQYF
TRBD1 few TRBJ2-3 TRBV29-1 TGCAGCGGCCGGACAGGGGGCACAGATACGCAGTATTTT CSGRTGGTDTQYF
. . TRBJ2-1 TRBV5-1 TGCGCCAGCAGCCCGGATAGGGTAGCCTACAATGAGCAGTTCTTC CASSPDRVAYNEQFF
. few TRBJ2-1 TRBV7-9 TGTGCCAGCGGATACGGACCGGGTGAGCAGTTCTTC CASGYGPGEQFF
. . TRBJ2-5 TRBV5-1 TGCGCCAGCAGCTTGACAAACCAAGAGACCCAGTACTTC CASSLTNQETQYF
TRBD1 few TRBJ1-2 TRBV30 TGTGCCTGGACCGGGACAGTTTACCACTATGGCTACACCTTC CAWTGTVYHYGYTF
TRBD1 few TRBJ2-3 TRBV7-8 TGTGCCAGCAGCTTAGTGGTAAAGCAGGGGGCAGGGAACACAGATACGCAGTATTTT CASSLVVKQGAGNTDTQYF
. few TRBJ2-3 TRBV4-1 TGCGCCAGCAGCCAAGGGCAGGTCCTCACAGATACGCAGTATTTT CASSQGQVLTDTQYF
. . TRBJ2-7 TRBV11-2 TGTGCCAGCAGCTTAACAGGGTACGAGCAGTACTTC CASSLTGYEQYF
. . TRBJ1-2 TRBV25-1 TGTGCCAGCAGTGAATCGGACGGTTTCTATGGCTACACCTTC CASSESDGFYGYTF
TRBD2 few TRBJ2-5 TRBV7-8 TGTGCCAGCAGCTTAGCAGGCGGGCGGACTAGCCCTAATCAAGAGACCCAGTACTTC CASSLAGGRTSPNQETQYF
TRBD2 few TRBJ2-3 TRBV23-1 TGCGCCAGCAGTCTTGAAACTCTAGCGGGAGGTTCGGATACGCAGTATTTT CASSLETLAGGSDTQYF
TRBD2 few TRBJ2-7 TRBV29-1 TGCAGCGTGCTCGGACTAGCGGGAACTAGAGGCTCCTACGAGCAGTACTTC CSVLGLAGTRGSYEQYF
. few TRBJ1-1 TRBV7-9 TGTGCCAGCAGCCCCCGGGCCTTTGGCACTGAAGCTTTCTTT CASSPRAFGTEAFF
. few TRBJ2-1 TRBV6-6 TGTGCCAGCGGGGTAGAGCAGTTCTTC CASGVEQFF
. . TRBJ2-7 TRBV2 TGTGCCAGCAGGGAAGCGGGCTACGAGCAGTACTTC CASREAGYEQYF
. few TRBJ1-2 TRBV4-2 TGTGCCAGCAGCCAGGCAGAACGGTATGGCTACACCTTC CASSQAERYGYTF
TRBD1 few TRBJ2-7 TRBV2 TGTGCCACCCAAGGGACAGGAGGTTCCTACGAGCAGTACTTC CATQGTGGSYEQYF
. few TRBJ1-2 TRBV14 TGTGCCAGCAGCCAACGAACCAGAGGGGGCTACACCTTC CASSQRTRGGYTF
. . TRBJ1-4 TRBV30 TGTGCCTGGAACCCGACAGCGTCGGGTGAAAAACTGTTTTTT CAWNPTASGEKLFF
. few TRBJ2-7 TRBV29-1 TGCAGCGTTGCCCCCCGGGCAGCCTACGAGCAGTACTTC CSVAPRAAYEQYF
TRBD1 few TRBJ2-4 TRBV4-3 TGCGCCAGCAGCCAAGAAATACCGGGACAGGGGCTCGGAAACATTCAGTACTTC CASSQEIPGQGLGNIQYF
. . TRBJ2-5 TRBV6-5 TGTGCCAGCAGTACGGGACTTGGAGAGACCCAGTACTTC CASSTGLGETQYF
TRBD2 few TRBJ2-5 TRBV29-1 TGCAGCGTTGATTGGACTAGCGGGATTCAAGAGACCCAGTACTTC CSVDWTSGIQETQYF
. . TRBJ2-1 TRBV2 TGTGCCAGCACGGTAATTGCGAGCTCCTACAATGAGCAGTTCTTC CASTVIASSYNEQFF
. . TRBJ2-5 TRBV7-6 TGTGCCAGCAGCTTAGCCTCCTTCGGCCTCTCGGTGGAGACCCAGTACTTC CASSLASFGLSVETQYF
. . TRBJ2-6 TRBV7-2 TGCGGGAAAACAGGATCTGGTAGCGGGGCCAACGTCCTGACTTTC CGKTGSGSGANVLTF
. few TRBJ2-3 TRBV30 TGTGCCTGGACCCAGTCAGATACGCAGTATTTT CAWTQSDTQYF
. . TRBJ1-1 TRBV2 TGTGCCAGCAGTGACGGATCTTTGAACACTGAAGCTTTCTTT CASSDGSLNTEAFF
. . TRBJ2-5 TRBV5-1 TGCGCCAGCAGCTCGACTTTGATGGAGACCCAGTACTTC CASSSTLMETQYF